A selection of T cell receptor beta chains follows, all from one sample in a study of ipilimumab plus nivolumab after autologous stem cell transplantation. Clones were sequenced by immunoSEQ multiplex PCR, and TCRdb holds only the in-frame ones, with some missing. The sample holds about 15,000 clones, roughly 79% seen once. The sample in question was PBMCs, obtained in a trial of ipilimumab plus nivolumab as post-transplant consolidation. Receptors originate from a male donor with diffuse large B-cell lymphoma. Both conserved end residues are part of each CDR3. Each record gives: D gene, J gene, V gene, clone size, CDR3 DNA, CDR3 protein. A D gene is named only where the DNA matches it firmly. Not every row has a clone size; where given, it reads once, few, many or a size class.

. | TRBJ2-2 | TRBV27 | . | TGTGCCAGCACCGACGAGGGGGCCGGGGAGCTGTTTTTT | CASTDEGAGELFF
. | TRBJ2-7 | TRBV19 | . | TGTGCCAGTAGTATAGCTAGGGGATACGAGCAGTACTTC | CASSIARGYEQYF
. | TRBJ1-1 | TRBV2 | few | TGTGCCAGCAGTGAAGCCGGGGACACTGAAGCTTTCTTT | CASSEAGDTEAFF
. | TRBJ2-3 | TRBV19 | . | TGTGCCAGTAGTATACTTGGGGGTCAAGTCACAGATACGCAGTATTTT | CASSILGGQVTDTQYF
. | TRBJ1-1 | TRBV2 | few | TGTGCCAGCAGTGAAGACGGGACTGAAGCTTTCTTT | CASSEDGTEAFF
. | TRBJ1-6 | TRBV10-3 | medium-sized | TGTGCCATCAGTGAGAGGACTTATAATTCACCCCTCCACTTT | CAISERTYNSPLHF
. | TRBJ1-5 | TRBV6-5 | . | TGTGCCAGCAGTGCGAGGGGGAGCAATCAGCCCCAGCATTTT | CASSARGSNQPQHF
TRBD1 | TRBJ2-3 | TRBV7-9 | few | TGTGCCAGCGAGACAGGGGGCACAGATACGCAGTATTTT | CASETGGTDTQYF
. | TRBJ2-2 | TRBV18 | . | TGTGCCAGCTCATCGGGTTGGCCCGGTTCCGGGGAGCTGTTTTTT | CASSSGWPGSGELFF
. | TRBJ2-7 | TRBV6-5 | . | TGTGCCAGCGCGTCATCCTACGAGCAGTACTTC | CASASSYEQYF